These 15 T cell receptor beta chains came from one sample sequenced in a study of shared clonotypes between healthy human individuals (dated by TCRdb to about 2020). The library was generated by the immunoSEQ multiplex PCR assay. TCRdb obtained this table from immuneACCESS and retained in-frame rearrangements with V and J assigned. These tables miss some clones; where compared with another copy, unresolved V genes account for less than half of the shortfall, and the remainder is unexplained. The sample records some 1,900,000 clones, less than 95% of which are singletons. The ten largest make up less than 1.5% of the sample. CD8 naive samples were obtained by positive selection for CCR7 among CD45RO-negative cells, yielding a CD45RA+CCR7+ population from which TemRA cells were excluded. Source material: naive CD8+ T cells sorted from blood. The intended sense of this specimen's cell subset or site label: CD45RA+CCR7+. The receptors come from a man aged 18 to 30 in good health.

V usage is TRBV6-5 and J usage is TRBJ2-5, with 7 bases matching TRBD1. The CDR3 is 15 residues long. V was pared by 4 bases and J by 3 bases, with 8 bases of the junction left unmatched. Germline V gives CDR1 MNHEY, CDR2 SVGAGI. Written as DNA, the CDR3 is TGTGCCAGCAGTTCCTCAGGGACAGTAAAAGAGACCCAGTACTTC. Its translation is CASSSSGTVKETQYF.

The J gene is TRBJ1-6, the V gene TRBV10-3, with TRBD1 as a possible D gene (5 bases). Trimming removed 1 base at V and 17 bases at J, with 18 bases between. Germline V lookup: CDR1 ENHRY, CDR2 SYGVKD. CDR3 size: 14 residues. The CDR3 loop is CAISEFEEGMAFHF. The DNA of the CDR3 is TGTGCCATCAGTGAGTTCGAGGAGGGGATGGCCTTCCACTTT.

CDR3 loop: CASSDPPRPGNSPLHF. The CDR3 DNA reads TGTGCCAGCAGTGACCCCCCCAGGCCCGGGAATTCACCCCTCCACTTT. V and J are TRBV6-1 and TRBJ1-6; unclear D gene. The V end was cut by 3 bases, the J end by 7 bases, with 16 bases between. The CDR3 has 16 residues. Germline CDR1 MNHNS, CDR2 SASEGT.

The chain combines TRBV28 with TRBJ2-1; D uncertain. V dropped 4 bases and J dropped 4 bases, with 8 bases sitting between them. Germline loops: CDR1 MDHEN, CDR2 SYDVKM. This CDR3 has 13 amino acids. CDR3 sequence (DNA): TGTGCCAGCAGTTCGGCTTTTTACAATGAGCAGTTCTTC. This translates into CASSSAFYNEQFF.

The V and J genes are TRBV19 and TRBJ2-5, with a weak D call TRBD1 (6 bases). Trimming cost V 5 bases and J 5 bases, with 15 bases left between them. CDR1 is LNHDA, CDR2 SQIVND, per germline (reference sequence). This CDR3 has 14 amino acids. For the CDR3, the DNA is TGTGCCAGTAGTCCACAGGGCCTCGGGGAGACCCAGTACTTC. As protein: CASSPQGLGETQYF.

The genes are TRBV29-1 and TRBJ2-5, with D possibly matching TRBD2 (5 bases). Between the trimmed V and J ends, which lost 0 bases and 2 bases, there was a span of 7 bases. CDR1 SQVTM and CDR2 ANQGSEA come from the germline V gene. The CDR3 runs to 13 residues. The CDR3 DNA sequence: TGCAGCGTTGAAGACGGAGGTCAAGAGACCCAGTACTTC. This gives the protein CSVEDGGQETQYF.

In nucleotides, the CDR3 is TGTGCCAGCAGCCACGGGGGGGCCTACGAGACCCAGTACTTC. This sequence encodes CASSHGGAYETQYF. The chain couples TRBV7-9 to TRBJ2-5; 8 bases line up with TRBD2. CDR1 is SEHNR, CDR2 FQNEAQ, per germline (reference sequence). With V trimmed by 5 bases and J by 5 bases, 7 bases remained unmatched. There are 14 residues in the CDR3. Based on the CDR3 plus reference TRBV7-9 and TRBJ2-5, the full variable domain is DTGVSQNPRHKITKRGQNVTFRCDPISEHNRLYWYRQTLGQGPEFLTYFQNEAQLEKSRLLSDRFSAERPKGSFSTLEIQRTEQGDSAMYLCASSHGGAYETQYFGPGTRLLVL.

CDR3 DNA sequence: TGTGCCAGCAGCTCTTTCATGGGTGAGCAGTTCTTC. Amino acid sequence: CASSSFMGEQFF. The chain uses TRBV5-6 and TRBJ2-1; D is uncertain. Trimming took 3 bases from V and 9 from J, leaving 10 bases between them. This CDR3 has 12 amino acids. Germline V gene sequence: CDR1 SGHDT, CDR2 YYEEEE. The full variable domain, in which reference TRBV5-6 and TRBJ2-1 provide the parts outside the CDR3, is DAGVTQSPTHLIKTRGQQVTLRCSPKSGHDTVSWYQQALGQGPQFIFQYYEEEERQRGNFPDRFSGHQFPNYSSELNVNALLLGDSALYLCASSSFMGEQFFGPGTRLTVL.

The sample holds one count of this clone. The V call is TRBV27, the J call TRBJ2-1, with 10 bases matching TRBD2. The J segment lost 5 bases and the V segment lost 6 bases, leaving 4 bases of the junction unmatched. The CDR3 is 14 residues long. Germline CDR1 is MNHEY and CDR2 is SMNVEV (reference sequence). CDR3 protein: CASRLSGRDNEQFF. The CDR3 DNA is TGTGCCAGCAGACTAAGCGGGAGGGACAATGAGCAGTTCTTC.

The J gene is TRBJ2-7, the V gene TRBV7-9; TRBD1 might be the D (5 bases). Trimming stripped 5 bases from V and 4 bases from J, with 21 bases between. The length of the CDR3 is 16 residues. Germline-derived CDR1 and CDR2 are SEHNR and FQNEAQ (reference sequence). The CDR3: CASSPSDSVTSYEQYF. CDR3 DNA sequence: TGTGCCAGCAGCCCGAGCGACAGCGTTACCTCGTACGAGCAGTACTTC. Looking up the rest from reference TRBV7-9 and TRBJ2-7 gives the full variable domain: DTGVSQNPRHKITKRGQNVTFRCDPISEHNRLYWYRQTLGQGPEFLTYFQNEAQLEKSRLLSDRFSAERPKGSFSTLEIQRTEQGDSAMYLCASSPSDSVTSYEQYFGPGTRLTVT.

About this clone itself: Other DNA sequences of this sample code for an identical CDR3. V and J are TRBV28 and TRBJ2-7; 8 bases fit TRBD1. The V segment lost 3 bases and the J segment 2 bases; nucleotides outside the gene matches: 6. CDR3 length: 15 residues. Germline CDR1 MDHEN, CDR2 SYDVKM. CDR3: CASSFPGQGTYEQYF. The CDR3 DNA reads TGTGCCAGCAGTTTCCCCGGACAGGGAACCTACGAGCAGTACTTC.

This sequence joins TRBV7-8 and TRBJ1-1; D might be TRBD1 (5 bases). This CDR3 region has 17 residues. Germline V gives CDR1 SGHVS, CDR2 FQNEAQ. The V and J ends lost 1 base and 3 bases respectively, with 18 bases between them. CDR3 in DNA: TGTGCCAGCAGCTTAGGACAGTTAGTTTGGGGGGACACTGAAGCTTTCTTT. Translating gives CASSLGQLVWGDTEAFF.

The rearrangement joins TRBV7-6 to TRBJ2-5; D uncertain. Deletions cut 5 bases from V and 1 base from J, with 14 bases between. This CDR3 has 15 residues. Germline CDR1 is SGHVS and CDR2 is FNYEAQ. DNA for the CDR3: TGTGCCAGCAGCCCCACCCTCTTCAGCCAAGAGACCCAGTACTTC. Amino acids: CASSPTLFSQETQYF.

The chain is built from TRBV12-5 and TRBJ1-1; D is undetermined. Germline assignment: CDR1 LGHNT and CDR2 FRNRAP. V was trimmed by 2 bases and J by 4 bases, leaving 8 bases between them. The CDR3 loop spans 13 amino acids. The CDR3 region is CASGLQTGTEAFF. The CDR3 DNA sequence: TGTGCTAGTGGTTTGCAGACGGGCACTGAAGCTTTCTTT.

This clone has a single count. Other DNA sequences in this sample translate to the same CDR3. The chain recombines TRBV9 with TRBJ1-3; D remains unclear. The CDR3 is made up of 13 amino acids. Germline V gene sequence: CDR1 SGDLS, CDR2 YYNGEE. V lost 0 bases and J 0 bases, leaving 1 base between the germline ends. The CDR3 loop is CASSVGSGNTIYF. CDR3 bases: TGTGCCAGCAGCGTAGGCTCTGGAAACACCATATATTTT.